The present entry profiles one T cell receptor (beta chain) with its context. Its antigen remains unidentified. This entry is derived from a study of T cell responses to AZD1222 COVID-19 vaccine. Turning to the study itself: Pooling covered second doses at about 4 or about 12 weeks.

Broader study findings: Per reports, nearly half of all spike-specific TCRs target regions that are unmutated in variants. White British people made up most donors, females outnumbered males, and clonal diversity was possibly underestimated.

Data came from immunoSEQ multiplex PCR; TCRdb stores just in-frame clones and leaves some out. The repertoire holds about 130,000 clones, with around 84% as singletons. Trimming stripped 0 bases from V and 7 bases from J, with 11 bases between. Germline loops: CDR1 SGHNT, CDR2 YYREEE (reference sequence). CDR3 length: 15 residues. Source: peripheral blood, taken on day 0 of AZD1222 vaccination. The chain joins TRBV5-4 to TRBJ1-6, with D maybe TRBD1 (5 bases). The receptor comes from an adult in good health. CDR3: CASSLAIGGNSPLHF. DNA of the CDR3: TGTGCCAGCAGCTTGGCGATTGGGGGGAATTCACCCCTCCACTTT.